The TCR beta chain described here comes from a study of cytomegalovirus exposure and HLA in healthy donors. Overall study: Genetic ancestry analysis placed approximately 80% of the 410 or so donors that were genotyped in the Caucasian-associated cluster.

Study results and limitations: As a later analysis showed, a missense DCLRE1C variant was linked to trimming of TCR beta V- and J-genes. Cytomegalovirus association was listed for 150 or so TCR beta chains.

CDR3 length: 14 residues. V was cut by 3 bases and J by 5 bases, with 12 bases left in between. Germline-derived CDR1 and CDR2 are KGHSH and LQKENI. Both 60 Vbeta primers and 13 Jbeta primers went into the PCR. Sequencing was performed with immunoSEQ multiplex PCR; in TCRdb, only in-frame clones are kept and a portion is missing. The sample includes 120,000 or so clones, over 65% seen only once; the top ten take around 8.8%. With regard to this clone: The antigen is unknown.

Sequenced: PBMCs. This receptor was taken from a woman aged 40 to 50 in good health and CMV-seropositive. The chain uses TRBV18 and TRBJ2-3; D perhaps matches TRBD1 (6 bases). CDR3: CASSPTGMGDTQYF. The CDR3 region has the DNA TGTGCCAGCTCACCCACAGGGATGGGAGATACGCAGTATTTT.